Following are 19 T cell receptor beta chains from one sample sequenced in a study of control samples from healthy donors and cancer patients. TCRdb keeps only in-frame clones here, not all; method: immunoSEQ multiplex PCR. Of 17,000 or so clones listed, roughly 86% are singletons. The specimen sequenced was PBMCs. Every receptor here comes from a woman in her 70s with colorectal cancer.

The genes are TRBV27 and TRBJ2-1; the match to TRBD2 covers 14 bases. Per germline, CDR1 MNHEY and CDR2 SMNVEV (reference sequence). V gave up 2 bases and J gave up 5 bases; unmatched junction bases: 5. The CDR3 consists of 17 residues. The chain's CDR3 is CASSLDVGLAGDNEQFF. The DNA for the CDR3 is TGTGCCAGCAGTTTAGACGTGGGACTAGCGGGAGACAATGAGCAGTTCTTC.

The chain employs TRBV20-1 and TRBJ2-7, with D hard to call. The V end lost 3 bases, the J end lost 5 bases, and 8 bases lay between the germline ends. CDR3 length equals 11 residues. CDR1 is DFQATT, CDR2 SNEGSKA, per germline (reference sequence). As DNA, the CDR3 is TGCAGTGCTAGTCCGCAGGACGAGCAGTACTTC. Protein: CSASPQDEQYF.

V gene TRBV5-4 combines with J gene TRBJ1-2; perhaps TRBD1 as D (5 bases). V was clipped by 0 bases and J by 5 bases, with 20 bases between them. Germline V lookup: CDR1 SGHNT, CDR2 YYREEE (reference sequence). This CDR3 contains 17 residues. CDR3 coding DNA: TGTGCCAGCAGCTTGGTTCGGGGGGAAGAACGCGGTTATGGCTACACCTTC. Amino acid sequence: CASSLVRGEERGYGYTF.

This CDR3 is CASSFEGGREETQYF. The CDR3 DNA is TGTGCCAGCAGCTTCGAAGGGGGCAGGGAAGAGACCCAGTACTTC. This chain connects TRBV5-4 to TRBJ2-5; 7 bases line up with TRBD1. The junction had 7 bases not matched to a gene; V was cut back by 2 bases and J by 3 bases. The CDR3 runs 15 residues. The V gene's germline CDR1 is SGHNT and CDR2 YYREEE (reference sequence).

J is TRBJ2-5 and V is TRBV30, with TRBD1 identical over 7 bases. V shed 3 bases and J 2 bases; nucleotides not matched to a gene: 3. This CDR3 contains 13 residues. CDR1 is GTSNPN, CDR2 SVGIG, per germline (reference sequence). CDR3 loop: CAWRPGQQETQYF. CDR3 nucleotide sequence: TGTGCCTGGAGACCGGGACAGCAAGAGACCCAGTACTTC.

This chain joins TRBV10-3 and TRBJ2-3; 8 bases align to TRBD2. V was pared by 10 bases and J by 2 bases, with 11 bases of the junction left unmatched. The CDR3 has 15 residues. The germline V gene has CDR1 ENHRY and CDR2 SYGVKD. The CDR3 DNA reads TGTGCCACCGCTAAAAGCGGGGGTTACACAGATACGCAGTATTTT. Its protein product is CATAKSGGYTDTQYF.

A few counts support this clone. The V and J genes are TRBV4-3 and TRBJ1-4; 8 positions agree with TRBD1. V lost 3 bases, J lost 6 bases, and 12 bases stayed unmatched. The germline gives CDR1 LGHNA, CDR2 YSLEER. The CDR3 covers 17 residues. The CDR3 DNA reads TGCGCCAGCAGCCATTTGAGGGAGGACAGGGAAGATGAAAAACTGTTTTTT. It encodes CASSHLREDREDEKLFF.

The chain links TRBV29-1 to TRBJ2-3; TRBD2 agrees at 14 bases. The CDR3 consists of 14 residues. Germline CDR1 reads SQVTM; CDR2 reads ANQGSEA. Trimming removed 6 bases from V and 1 base from J; junction bases left unmatched: 0. CDR3 coding DNA: TGCAGCGTGGGACTAGCGGGGGGCACAGATACGCAGTATTTT. Protein: CSVGLAGGTDTQYF.

This chain connects TRBV14 to TRBJ2-7; D unclear. The CDR3 sequence is 13 residues long. Per germline, CDR1 SGHDN and CDR2 FVKESK. Trimming removed 4 bases at V and 6 bases at J, with 13 bases between. The CDR3 bases are TGTGCCAGCAGCCGAGACTTGATGGGCGAGCAGTACTTC. It is translated as CASSRDLMGEQYF.

This rearrangement joins TRBV7-9 to TRBJ2-7; TRBD1 might be the D (5 bases). There are 14 residues in the CDR3. Germline V CDR1 and CDR2: SEHNR, FQNEAQ (reference sequence). With 5 bases removed from V and 2 bases from J, the gap between germline ends came to 13 bases. CDR3: CASSRQGSAYEQYF. CDR3 sequence (DNA): TGTGCCAGCAGCCGGCAGGGCTCAGCCTACGAGCAGTACTTC.

To note about this clone: A read error may account for a junction end that differs from germline. The rearrangement joins TRBV7-9 to TRBJ2-3; 8 nucleotides align to TRBD2. Per germline, CDR1 SEHNR and CDR2 FQNEAQ (reference sequence). This CDR3 spans 15 amino acids. CDR3 residues: CASSLAGIHTDTQYF. DNA for the CDR3: TGTGCCAGCAGCCTAGCGGGCATTCACACAGATACGCAGTATTTT. Using reference TRBV7-9 and TRBJ2-3 for the parts outside the CDR3, the full variable domain is DTGVSQNPRHKITKRGQNVTFRCDPISEHNRLYWYRQTLGQGPEFLTYFQNEAQLEKSRLLSDRFSAERPKGSFSTLEIQRTEQGDSAMYLCASSLAGIHTDTQYFGPGTRLTVL.

This clone was counted once. V is TRBV7-2 and J is TRBJ2-3; 8 positions match TRBD2. Unmatched junction bases numbered 13, after V lost 2 bases and J lost 0 bases. The CDR3 is 19 residues long. Germline CDR1 and CDR2: SGHTA and FQGNSA. The CDR3 DNA reads as TGTGCCAGCAGCTTAAGGCGAAAGACTAGCGACCTTAGCACAGATACGCAGTATTTT. The encoded protein is CASSLRRKTSDLSTDTQYF.

The rearrangement joins TRBV4-2 to TRBJ2-2, with D unclear. This CDR3 has 15 amino acids. V lost 5 bases to trimming and J lost 0 bases, with 10 bases between them. The germline V gene encodes CDR1 LGHNA and CDR2 YNFKEQ. This chain's CDR3 is CASSEDPTNTGELFF. The DNA of the CDR3 is TGTGCCAGCAGCGAGGACCCGACGAACACCGGGGAGCTGTTTTTT.

V and J are TRBV7-2 and TRBJ2-1; 7 positions agree with TRBD1. The CDR3 length is 15 residues. Trimming took 6 bases from V and 0 from J; bases not matched to a gene: 5. CDR1 is SGHTA and CDR2 is FQGNSA in the germline V gene. This CDR3 reads CASSSDRSSYNEQFF. For the CDR3, the DNA is TGTGCCAGCAGTTCGGACAGGTCCTCCTACAATGAGCAGTTCTTC.

The chain links TRBV9 to TRBJ1-3; possibly TRBD1 for D (6 bases). V was clipped by 3 bases and J by 0 bases, with 13 bases between them. Germline V gene sequence: CDR1 SGDLS, CDR2 YYNGEE. The CDR3 has 16 amino acids. DNA of the CDR3: TGTGCCAGCAGCGATACAGGGCCTCTCTCTGGAAACACCATATATTTT. Translating it yields CASSDTGPLSGNTIYF.

This sequence joins TRBV9 and TRBJ2-7, with 11 nucleotides matching TRBD1. The CDR3 runs to 15 residues. After removal of 3 bases from V and 9 bases from J, the junction contained 11 bases not matched to a gene. Germline values: CDR1 SGDLS, CDR2 YYNGEE. In nucleotides, the CDR3 is TGTGCCAGCAGCGACACCCGGGACAGGGGGGGAGTGCAGTACTTC. As protein: CASSDTRDRGGVQYF.

V usage is TRBV6-9 and J usage is TRBJ1-3, with 8 nucleotides matching TRBD1. The CDR3 loop spans 19 amino acids. Trimming at V came to 7 bases and at J to 0 bases, leaving 17 bases not matched to a gene. Germline values: CDR1 MNHGY, CDR2 SVAAGI. The CDR3 sequence: CASIPGEGQERDSGNTIYF. CDR3 nucleotides: TGTGCCAGCATTCCTGGAGAGGGACAGGAAAGGGACTCTGGAAACACCATATATTTT.

This chain connects TRBV11-3 to TRBJ2-7; the D call may be TRBD1 or TRBD2 (5 bases each). Germline assignment: CDR1 SGHNT and CDR2 YENEEA. Trimming shortened V by 2 bases and J by 4 bases, and 15 bases separated the two germline ends. The CDR3 spans 15 residues. CDR3 coding DNA: TGTGCCAGCAGCTTATTTCCCAGGGACGAATACGAGCAGTACTTC. Translating it yields CASSLFPRDEYEQYF.

This chain uses TRBV10-3 with TRBJ2-1; 7 positions match TRBD2. The CDR3 extends over 14 amino acids. Trimming removed 4 bases from V and 6 bases from J; junction bases left unmatched: 6. From germline, CDR1 is ENHRY and CDR2 SYGVKD. The CDR3 DNA follows: TGTGCCATCAGTGGCGAAGCGGGATTCAATGAGCAGTTCTTC. Translation: CAISGEAGFNEQFF.